This TCR beta chain came from a study of blood T cell repertoires in COVID-19. About the study: The analysed material was cDNA or gDNA that came from T cells, B-cell-depleted T cells, or PBMCs.

The authors' processing: Using reference gene primer amplification, nucleated cell counts were estimated. The assay was immunoSEQ multiplex PCR, and TCRdb's table has in-frame clones only and misses some. The V and J calls and clone size were taken over from that table, and D and trimming were inferred from the DNA. This repertoire shows approximately 440,000 clones, 88% found once; its top ten account for around 12%. This CDR3 has 14 amino acids. The V and J ends lost 7 bases and 6 bases respectively, with 16 bases between them. The germline V gene has CDR1 LNHDA and CDR2 SQIVND (reference sequence).

The genes are TRBV19 and TRBJ1-5, with D possibly being TRBD1 (6 bases). This receptor was taken from a woman between 50 and 59 years old with COVID-19, enrolled during active disease. What was sequenced was peripheral blood. Here the CDR3 DNA reads TGTGCCAGTATTCGCATGGGAGGGGGTCAGCCCCAGCATTTT. Its protein is CASIRMGGGQPQHF. Based on the CDR3 plus reference TRBV19 and TRBJ1-5, the full variable domain is DGGITQSPKYLFRKEGQNVTLSCEQNLNHDAMYWYRQDPGQGLRLIYYSQIVNDFQKGDIAEGYSVSREKKESFPLTVTSAQKNPTAFYLCASIRMGGGQPQHFGDGTRLSIL.